These 20 T cell receptor beta chains originate from one sample sequenced in a study of cytomegalovirus exposure and HLA in healthy donors. 13 Jbeta primers and 60 Vbeta primers were used for the PCR. The assay was immunoSEQ multiplex PCR, and TCRdb's table has in-frame clones only and misses some. The table has about 140,000 clones, approximately 80% seen once. The sequencing input was PBMCs. The receptors come from a woman between 40 and 55 years old in good health and CMV-seronegative.

This chain uses TRBV2 with TRBJ2-3; D is unresolved. Deletions cut 3 bases from V and 0 bases from J, with 13 bases between. This CDR3 has 16 residues. The germline CDR1 and CDR2 sequences are SNHLY and FYNNEI. CDR3 bases: TGTGCCAGCAGTGACGATCGAGGTCCTAGCACAGATACGCAGTATTTT. Protein product: CASSDDRGPSTDTQYF.

This clone was seen only once. The chain links TRBV25-1 to TRBJ1-4; D ambiguous. The CDR3 length is 15 residues. Trimming took off 3 bases at V and 0 bases at J, with 8 bases between the two ends. The germline CDR1 and CDR2 sequences are MGHDK and SYGVNS. The CDR3 region is CASSDLYATNEKLFF. As DNA, the CDR3 is TGTGCCAGCAGTGATTTGTATGCAACTAATGAAAAACTGTTTTTT.

The V gene is TRBV5-4, the J gene TRBJ2-1; a weak D match, TRBD2 (5 bases). The CDR3 has 14 amino acids. Germline lookup yields CDR1 SGHNT and CDR2 YYREEE (reference sequence). The V and J ends lost 2 bases and 1 base respectively, with 7 bases between them. The CDR3 loop is CASSLRGSYNEQFF. In DNA, the CDR3 is TGTGCCAGCAGCTTACGGGGATCCTACAATGAGCAGTTCTTC.

With regard to this clone: Other DNA variants within this sample encode the same CDR3. The gene calls are TRBV18 and TRBJ2-4; 10 nucleotides line up with TRBD2. The CDR3 extends over 16 amino acids. V shed 3 bases and J 5 bases; nucleotides not matched to a gene: 7. Per germline, CDR1 KGHSH and CDR2 LQKENI. The CDR3 loop reads CASSPEREGLENIQYF. CDR3 sequence (DNA): TGTGCCAGCTCACCCGAGCGGGAGGGCTTGGAAAACATTCAGTACTTC.

This clone was recorded once. Distinct nucleotide sequences in the sample also encode this CDR3. The gene calls are TRBV6-5 and TRBJ2-7, with 8 nucleotides matching TRBD2. Trimming removed 4 bases from V and 4 bases from J; junction bases left unmatched: 6. CDR1 is MNHEY, CDR2 SVGAGI, per germline. This CDR3 is built from 14 residues. Here the CDR3 reads CASSLAGGSYEQYF. In DNA, the CDR3 is TGTGCCAGCAGTTTGGCGGGAGGATCGTACGAGCAGTACTTC.

The gene calls are TRBV19 and TRBJ2-6, with TRBD1 matching over 9 bases. This CDR3 has 17 amino acids. Germline CDR1 is LNHDA and CDR2 is SQIVND (reference sequence). V lost 10 bases to trimming and J lost 1 base; unmatched junction nucleotides: 11. The CDR3 protein is CATAPGTGISGANVLTF. The CDR3, as DNA: TGTGCCACCGCCCCCGGGACAGGGATTTCTGGGGCCAACGTCCTGACTTTC.

The chain links TRBV11-2 to TRBJ1-2; possibly TRBD1 for D (5 bases). V lost 1 base and J lost 7, with 7 bases in between. The CDR3 extends over 12 amino acids. Germline CDR1 and CDR2: SGHAT and FQNNGV. The CDR3 loop reads CASSLAGSGYTF. The CDR3 DNA reads as TGTGCCAGCAGCTTAGCAGGGTCTGGCTACACCTTC.

This chain uses TRBV6-6 with TRBJ1-5; D ambiguous. Germline values: CDR1 MNHNY, CDR2 SVGAGI (reference sequence). Trimming cost V 10 bases and J 6 bases, with 19 bases left between them. This CDR3 region has 14 residues. The chain's CDR3 is CAIERDHIGQPQHF. In nucleotides, the CDR3 is TGTGCCATCGAGAGGGATCATATAGGTCAGCCCCAGCATTTT.

This rearrangement joins TRBV27 to TRBJ1-1, with TRBD1 matching 8 bases. This CDR3 has 14 amino acids. The germline CDR1 and CDR2 sequences are MNHEY and SMNVEV (reference sequence). The V gene end was trimmed by 6 bases and the J gene end by 7 bases; junction bases not matched to a gene: 10. CDR3 in DNA: TGTGCCAGCAGGGTCCAGGGGGCGAGAGTTGAAGCTTTCTTT. Residues: CASRVQGARVEAFF.

The J gene is TRBJ1-2, the V gene TRBV28; TRBD1 matches at 8 bases. The germline V gene encodes CDR1 MDHEN and CDR2 SYDVKM. With V trimmed by 3 bases and J by 6 bases, 12 bases remained unmatched. This CDR3 has 16 residues. The CDR3 protein is CASSFGIRQGRHGYTF. In DNA, the CDR3 is TGTGCCAGCAGTTTTGGGATAAGACAGGGGCGTCATGGCTACACCTTC.

This sequence joins TRBV7-3 and TRBJ2-1; 11 positions agree with TRBD2. The CDR3 is 15 residues long. Germline V lookup: CDR1 SGHTA, CDR2 FQGTGA. V lost 5 bases, J lost 7 bases, and 7 bases stayed unmatched. The CDR3 nucleotides read TGTGCCAGCAGCCCTGGAACTAGCGGGAGTAATGAGCAGTTCTTC. It codes for CASSPGTSGSNEQFF. Supplemented by reference TRBV7-3 and TRBJ2-1, the full variable domain reads GAGVSQTPSNKVTEKGKYVELRCDPISGHTALYWYRQSLGQGPEFLIYFQGTGAADDSGLPNDRFFAVRPEGSVSTLKIQRTERGDSAVYLCASSPGTSGSNEQFFGPGTRLTVL.

The chain recombines TRBV30 with TRBJ2-1; no firm D call. This CDR3 spans 11 amino acids. The V end was cut by 2 bases, the J end by 8 bases, with 7 bases between. Germline assignment: CDR1 GTSNPN and CDR2 SVGIG (reference sequence). CDR3 protein: CAWSPVDEQFF. CDR3 DNA: TGTGCCTGGAGTCCCGTCGATGAGCAGTTCTTC.

The CDR3, as DNA: TGTGCCAGCAGCCAAGATGTTCAGGTTTTGAACACTGAAGCTTTCTTT. It translates to CASSQDVQVLNTEAFF. The J gene is TRBJ1-1, the V gene TRBV4-2; unclear D gene. V was pared by 0 bases and J by 0 bases, with 11 bases between. Per the germline V gene, CDR1 is LGHNA and CDR2 is YNFKEQ. This CDR3 is 16 amino acids long.

The rearrangement uses TRBV20-1 and TRBJ2-7; D gene uncertain. This CDR3 has 10 amino acids. V shed 5 bases and J shed 3 bases, with 5 bases lying between them. Germline CDR1 and CDR2: DFQATT and SNEGSKA (reference sequence). The CDR3 DNA is TGCAGTGCTCTTCGCTACGAGCAGTACTTC. This gives the protein CSALRYEQYF.

CDR3 protein: CASSLPRLRESLTDTQYF. CDR3 in DNA: TGTGCCAGCAGTTTACCCCGATTGCGGGAGTCCCTCACAGATACGCAGTATTTT. V and J are TRBV28 and TRBJ2-3, with TRBD2 identical over 7 bases. Looked up from germline, CDR1 is MDHEN and CDR2 is SYDVKM. The V and J ends lost 2 bases and 2 bases, in that order; junction bases with no gene match: 13. This CDR3 has 18 amino acids.

This chain uses TRBV13 with TRBJ2-3, with 11 bases aligning to TRBD2. The CDR3 runs to 15 residues. CDR1 is PRHDT and CDR2 is FYEKMQ in the germline V gene (reference sequence). V lost 5 bases, J lost 5 bases, and 6 bases stayed unmatched. The CDR3, as DNA: TGTGCCAGCAGCGCCGGGACTAGCGGTGTAGATACGCAGTATTTT. Amino acid sequence: CASSAGTSGVDTQYF. Together with reference TRBV13 and TRBJ2-3, the CDR3 gives the full variable domain: AAGVIQSPRHLIKEKRETATLKCYPIPRHDTVYWYQQGPGQDPQFLISFYEKMQSDKGSIPDRFSAQQFSDYHSELNMSSLELGDSALYFCASSAGTSGVDTQYFGPGTRLTVL.

V and J are TRBV5-6 and TRBJ2-5; 7 bases agree with TRBD2. The trim removed 0 bases at V and 5 bases at J, leaving 7 bases unmatched. The CDR3 sequence is 15 residues long. Germline assignment: CDR1 SGHDT and CDR2 YYEEEE. The CDR3 is CASSLDLGGGETQYF. The DNA for the CDR3 is TGTGCCAGCAGCTTGGATCTCGGGGGAGGGGAGACCCAGTACTTC.

This clone was counted once. The chain uses TRBV25-1 and TRBJ1-4; D is possibly TRBD1 (5 bases). The CDR3 is 15 residues long. V dropped 4 bases and J dropped 4 bases, with 13 bases sitting between them. Per germline, CDR1 MGHDK and CDR2 SYGVNS. The CDR3 coding sequence is TGTGCCAGCAGTGCTATGGGGGGAGATAATGAAAAACTGTTTTTT. Protein: CASSAMGGDNEKLFF.

By sample share, this clone is medium-sized. The genes are TRBV19 and TRBJ1-1; TRBD1 matches at 8 bases. V lost 7 bases to trimming and J lost 4 bases; unmatched junction nucleotides: 2. Germline CDR1 LNHDA, CDR2 SQIVND (reference sequence). This CDR3 has 12 residues. The CDR3 region is CASKTGGTEAFF. In nucleotides, the CDR3 is TGTGCCAGTAAAACAGGGGGCACTGAAGCTTTCTTT.

This rearrangement joins TRBV5-1 to TRBJ2-1; no reliable D call. Trimming took off 2 bases at V and 0 bases at J, with 9 bases between the two ends. Germline CDR1 SGHRS, CDR2 YFSETQ. The CDR3 is 15 residues long. The CDR3 protein is CASSLTQSSYNEQFF. DNA of the CDR3: TGCGCCAGCAGCTTAACACAGAGCTCCTACAATGAGCAGTTCTTC.